The clone carrying this TCR beta chain came up once. Antigen unknown. Sample-barcoded 5' priming and a J-beta primer mix drove a second PCR of about 6 to 12 cycles. With 12 random nucleotides, a template-switch adaptor tagged each individual cDNA molecule. Per sample, CDR3-containing paired-end reads numbered at least 2.5 million. In TCRdb, the 5' RACE reads were re-called with MiXCR into one record per CDR3 protein. The table shows 1,300,000 or so distinct CDR3 sequences, with around 55% occurring only once. The data belong to a study of blood T cells in healthy people across ages. Study information: When template switching was applied, about one barcoded beta molecule was captured per two T cells.

The CDR3 spans 16 residues. The V gene end was trimmed by 3 bases and the J gene end by 8 bases; junction bases not matched to a gene: 14. The germline V gene encodes CDR1 SEHNR and CDR2 FQNEAQ (reference sequence). Study-wide results and caveats: As naive T cell percentage varied, TCR beta diversity correlated strongly with it.

Sample: blood. The source of this sequence is a man aged 18 to 35 in good health. The rearrangement joins TRBV7-9 to TRBJ1-2; 8 nucleotides match TRBD1. The CDR3 spells CASSFADRGVVGGYTF. CDR3 coding DNA: TGTGCCAGCAGCTTCGCAGACAGGGGAGTAGTAGGCGGCTACACCTTC.